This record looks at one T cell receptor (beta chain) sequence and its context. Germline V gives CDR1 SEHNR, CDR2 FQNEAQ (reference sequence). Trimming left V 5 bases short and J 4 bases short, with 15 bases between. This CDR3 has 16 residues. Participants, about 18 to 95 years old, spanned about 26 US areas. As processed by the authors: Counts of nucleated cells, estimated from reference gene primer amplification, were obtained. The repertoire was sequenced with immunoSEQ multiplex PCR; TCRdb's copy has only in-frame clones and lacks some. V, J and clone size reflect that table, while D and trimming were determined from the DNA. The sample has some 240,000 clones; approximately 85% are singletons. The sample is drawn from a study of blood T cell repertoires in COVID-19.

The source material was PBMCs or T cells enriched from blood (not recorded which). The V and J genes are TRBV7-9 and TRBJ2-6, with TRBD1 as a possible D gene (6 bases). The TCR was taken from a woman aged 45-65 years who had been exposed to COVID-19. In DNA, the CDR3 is TGTGCCAGCAGCCCTCGAACAGGGAGCGGGGCCAACGTCCTGACTTTC. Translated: CASSPRTGSGANVLTF.